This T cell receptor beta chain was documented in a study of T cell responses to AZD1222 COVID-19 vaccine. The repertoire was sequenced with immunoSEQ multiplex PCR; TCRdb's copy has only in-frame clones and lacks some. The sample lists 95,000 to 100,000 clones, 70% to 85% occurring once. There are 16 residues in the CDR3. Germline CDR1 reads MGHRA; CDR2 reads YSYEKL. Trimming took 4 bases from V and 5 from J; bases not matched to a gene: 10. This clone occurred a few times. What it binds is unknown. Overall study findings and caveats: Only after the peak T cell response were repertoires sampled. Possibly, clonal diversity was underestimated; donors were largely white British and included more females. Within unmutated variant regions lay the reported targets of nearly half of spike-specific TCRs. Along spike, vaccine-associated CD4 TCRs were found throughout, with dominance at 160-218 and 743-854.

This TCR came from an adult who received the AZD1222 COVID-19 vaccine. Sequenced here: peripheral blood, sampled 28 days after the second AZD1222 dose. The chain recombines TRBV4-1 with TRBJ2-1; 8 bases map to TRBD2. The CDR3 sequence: CASSPHGTRANNEQFF. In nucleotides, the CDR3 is TGCGCCAGCAGCCCCCACGGGACTAGGGCCAACAATGAGCAGTTCTTC.